The 5 T cell receptor beta chains below were found in one sample sequenced in a study of radiation and T cells in renal cell carcinoma. Time point of the sample: blood 2 weeks post-SBRT. This sample's treatment: 15 Gy SBRT to primary tumor, nephrectomy 4 weeks later. Sequencing was performed with immunoSEQ multiplex PCR; in TCRdb, only in-frame clones are kept and a portion is missing. The sample has about 120,000 clones; about four fifths are singletons. Sequenced material: blood, taken from a patient whose treatment included radiotherapy and nephrectomy. All receptors come from a man aged 45-65 years with renal cell carcinoma.

This chain links TRBV27 with TRBJ2-7; 9 bases match TRBD1. Germline CDR1 and CDR2: MNHEY and SMNVEV (reference sequence). Trimming removed 3 bases from V and 6 bases from J; junction bases left unmatched: 9. This CDR3 comprises 15 residues. The CDR3 sequence: CASSFSRDRDSEQYF. CDR3 DNA sequence: TGTGCCAGCAGTTTCAGCCGGGACAGGGATTCCGAGCAGTACTTC.

The V call is TRBV19, the J call TRBJ1-5; 9 bases match TRBD1. Germline CDR1 and CDR2: LNHDA and SQIVND (reference sequence). The length of the CDR3 is 15 residues. The junction had 10 bases not matched to a gene; V was cut back by 4 bases and J by 9 bases. The CDR3 region is CASSTRGQGGMPQHF. The CDR3, as DNA: TGTGCCAGTAGTACTCGGGGACAGGGTGGGATGCCCCAGCATTTT.

The chain links TRBV28 to TRBJ1-5; TRBD1 is a possible D gene (6 bases). Trimming took off 8 bases at V and 0 bases at J, with 14 bases between the two ends. Germline CDR1 and CDR2: MDHEN and SYDVKM. CDR3 length: 15 amino acids. The chain's CDR3 is CASLKTGFSNQPQHF. The CDR3 DNA reads as TGTGCCAGCCTCAAGACAGGCTTTAGCAATCAGCCCCAGCATTTT.

This rearrangement joins TRBV10-3 to TRBJ2-5, with D unclear. Germline CDR1 and CDR2: ENHRY and SYGVKD. CDR3 size: 12 residues. Trimming cost V 2 bases and J 5 bases, with 6 bases left between them. DNA of the CDR3: TGTGCCATCAGTGAGGCTGGGGAGACCCAGTACTTC. Its translation is CAISEAGETQYF.

The V call is TRBV6-1, the J call TRBJ2-7; no firm D call. V lost 2 bases and J lost 2, with 13 bases in between. CDR1 and CDR2 (germline): MNHNS, SASEGT. This CDR3 spans 15 amino acids. CDR3 region: CASSERFKTTYEQYF. The CDR3 nucleotides read TGTGCCAGCAGTGAACGGTTCAAGACCACCTACGAGCAGTACTTC.